This T cell receptor (beta chain) is drawn from a study of shared clonotypes between healthy human individuals. Study summary: The plates for each donor numbered three CD4 naive, three CD4 memory, two CD8 naive and one CD8 memory. General study points: For sorted subsets, rarefaction showed incomplete sequencing despite large depth.

Naivety among CD8 cells was defined by CD45RO negativity and positive CCR7 selection, thereby excluding terminally differentiated effector memory CD45RA+ cells. There were only Caucasian adults among the donors, and all lived in Nashville, Tennessee. Looked up from germline, CDR1 is LNHDA and CDR2 is SQIVND (reference sequence). This CDR3 is built from 12 residues. Sequencing used immunoSEQ multiplex PCR; TCRdb keeps in-frame clones, though not all of them. Altogether over 2 million clones are present, about 95% being singletons, with the ten largest covering about 1.1%. About this clone itself: Its antigen remains unknown.

The receptor was isolated from a man aged 18 to 29 in good health. The chain links TRBV19 to TRBJ2-7, with D perhaps TRBD1 (6 bases). Sequenced input: naive CD8+ T cells sorted from blood. The CDR3 sequence is CARAGAPLEQYF. The CDR3 DNA reads as TGTGCACGGGCAGGGGCACCTCTCGAGCAGTACTTC.